This T cell receptor (beta chain) is from a study of blood T cells in healthy people across ages. Study results and caveats: Reliance upon unsorted PBMCs precluded definitive naive versus antigen-experienced comparison. Age brought a roughly linear fall in TCR beta diversity measured per million T cells.

As for this clonotype: The antigen is not known.

Peripheral blood was drawn, roughly 10 milliliters per donor. Combining a sample-barcoded 5' primer with a J-beta primer mix, a second PCR ran for 7 to 11 cycles. TCRdb passed the 5' RACE reads through MiXCR, listing each CDR3 protein once. The table includes 890,000 or so distinct CDR3 sequences, around 62% detected once. The CDR3 loop spans 14 amino acids. Germline assignment: CDR1 LNHDA and CDR2 SQIVND (reference sequence). With 4 bases removed from V and 6 bases from J, the gap between germline ends came to 13 bases. The chain combines TRBV19 with TRBJ2-1; D might be TRBD2 (5 bases). The sequenced sample was blood. The receptor comes from a man aged 25-40 years in good health. CDR3 coding DNA: TGTGCCAGTAGTAACACCTGGGCGGGCAATGAGCAGTTCTTC. Residues: CASSNTWAGNEQFF.